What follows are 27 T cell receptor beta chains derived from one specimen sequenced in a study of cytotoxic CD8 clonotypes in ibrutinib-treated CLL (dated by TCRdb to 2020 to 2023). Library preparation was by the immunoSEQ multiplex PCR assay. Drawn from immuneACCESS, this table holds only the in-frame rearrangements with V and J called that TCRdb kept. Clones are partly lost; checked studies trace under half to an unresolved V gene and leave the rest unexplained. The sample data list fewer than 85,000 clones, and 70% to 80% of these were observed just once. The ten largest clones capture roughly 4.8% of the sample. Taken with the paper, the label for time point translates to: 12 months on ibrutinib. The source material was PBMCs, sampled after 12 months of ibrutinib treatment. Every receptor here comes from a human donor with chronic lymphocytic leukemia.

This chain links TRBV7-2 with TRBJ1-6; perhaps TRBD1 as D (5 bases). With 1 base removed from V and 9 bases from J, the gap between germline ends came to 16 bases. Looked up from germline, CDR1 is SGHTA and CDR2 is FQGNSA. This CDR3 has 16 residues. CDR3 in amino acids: CASSLGGGTGGSPLHF. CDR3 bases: TGTGCCAGCAGCTTAGGTGGCGGGACCGGGGGTTCACCCCTCCACTTT.

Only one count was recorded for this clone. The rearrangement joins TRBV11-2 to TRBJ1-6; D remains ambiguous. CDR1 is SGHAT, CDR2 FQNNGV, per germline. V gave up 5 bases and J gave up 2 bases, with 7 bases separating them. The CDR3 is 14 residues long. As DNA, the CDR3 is TGTGCCAGCAGCCCGGGGACCTATAATTCACCCCTCCACTTT. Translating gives CASSPGTYNSPLHF.

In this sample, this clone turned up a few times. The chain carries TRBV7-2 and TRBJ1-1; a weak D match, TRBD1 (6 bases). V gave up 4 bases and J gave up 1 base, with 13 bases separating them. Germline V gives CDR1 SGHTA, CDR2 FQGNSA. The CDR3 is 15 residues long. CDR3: CASSWGRGANTEAFF. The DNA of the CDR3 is TGTGCCAGCAGCTGGGGTCGGGGGGCGAACACTGAAGCTTTCTTT.

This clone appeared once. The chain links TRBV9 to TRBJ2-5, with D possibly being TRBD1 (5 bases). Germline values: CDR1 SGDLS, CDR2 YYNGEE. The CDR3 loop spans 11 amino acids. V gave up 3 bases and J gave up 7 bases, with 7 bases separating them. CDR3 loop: CASSGGGTQYF. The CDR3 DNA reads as TGTGCCAGCAGCGGGGGCGGGACCCAGTACTTC.

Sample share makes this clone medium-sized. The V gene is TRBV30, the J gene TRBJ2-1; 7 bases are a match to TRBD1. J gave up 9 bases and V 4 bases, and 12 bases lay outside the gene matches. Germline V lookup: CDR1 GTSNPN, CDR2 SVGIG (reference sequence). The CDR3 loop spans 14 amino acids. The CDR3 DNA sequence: TGTGCCTGGAAAGGGGGCGTAGGGATTGGTGAGCAGTTCTTC. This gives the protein CAWKGGVGIGEQFF.

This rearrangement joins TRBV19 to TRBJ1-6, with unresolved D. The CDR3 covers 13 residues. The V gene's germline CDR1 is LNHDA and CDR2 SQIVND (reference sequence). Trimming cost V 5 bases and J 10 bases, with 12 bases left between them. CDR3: CASSDARESPLHF. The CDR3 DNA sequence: TGTGCCAGTAGTGACGCGAGGGAGTCACCCCTCCACTTT.

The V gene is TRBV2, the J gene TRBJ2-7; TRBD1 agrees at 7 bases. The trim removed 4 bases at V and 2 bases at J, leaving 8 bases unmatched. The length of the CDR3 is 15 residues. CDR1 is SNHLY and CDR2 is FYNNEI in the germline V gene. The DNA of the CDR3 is TGTGCCAGCAGTGTGGGGACAGCCGCTACCTACGAGCAGTACTTC. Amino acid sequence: CASSVGTAATYEQYF.

CDR3 sequence: CASSAANRGTQYF. The CDR3 DNA reads TGTGCCAGCAGCGCGGCAAACAGGGGTACGCAGTATTTT. V gene TRBV7-9 combines with J gene TRBJ2-3, with 7 bases identical to TRBD1. The CDR3 is 13 residues long. V gave up 5 bases and J gave up 8 bases; unmatched junction bases: 7. The germline V gene encodes CDR1 SEHNR and CDR2 FQNEAQ (reference sequence).

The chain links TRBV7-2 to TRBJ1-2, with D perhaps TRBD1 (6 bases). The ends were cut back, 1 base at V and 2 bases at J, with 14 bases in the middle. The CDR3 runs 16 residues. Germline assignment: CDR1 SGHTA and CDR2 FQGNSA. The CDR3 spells CASSLVGANNNYGYTF. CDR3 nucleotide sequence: TGTGCCAGCAGCTTAGTGGGGGCAAATAACAACTATGGCTACACCTTC.

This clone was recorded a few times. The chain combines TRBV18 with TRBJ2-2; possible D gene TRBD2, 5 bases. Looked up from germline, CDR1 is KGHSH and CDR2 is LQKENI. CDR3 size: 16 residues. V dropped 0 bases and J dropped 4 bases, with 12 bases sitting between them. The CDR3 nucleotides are TGTGCCAGCTCACCACCTTTCATCGAGGGCACCGGGGAGCTGTTTTTT. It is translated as CASSPPFIEGTGELFF.

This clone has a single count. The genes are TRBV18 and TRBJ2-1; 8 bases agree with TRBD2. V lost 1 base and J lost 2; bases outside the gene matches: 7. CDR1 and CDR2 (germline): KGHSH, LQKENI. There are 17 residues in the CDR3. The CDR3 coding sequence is TGTGCCAGCTCACCACGGGGGGGAGCGGGAGCCTACAATGAGCAGTTCTTC. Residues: CASSPRGGAGAYNEQFF.

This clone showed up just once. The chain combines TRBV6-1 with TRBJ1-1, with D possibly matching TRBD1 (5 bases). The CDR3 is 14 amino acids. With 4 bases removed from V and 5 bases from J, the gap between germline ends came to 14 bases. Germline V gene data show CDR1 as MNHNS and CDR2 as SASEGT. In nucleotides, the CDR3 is TGTGCCAGCAGTGTTTTTTCCGGGGGGACTGAAGCTTTCTTT. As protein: CASSVFSGGTEAFF.

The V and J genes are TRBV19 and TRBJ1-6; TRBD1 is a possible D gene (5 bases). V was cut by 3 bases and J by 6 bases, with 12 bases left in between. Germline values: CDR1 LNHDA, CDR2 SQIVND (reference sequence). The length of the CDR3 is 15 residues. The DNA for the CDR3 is TGTGCCAGTAGTATCCTGGGACCCCTTAATTCACCCCTCCACTTT. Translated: CASSILGPLNSPLHF.

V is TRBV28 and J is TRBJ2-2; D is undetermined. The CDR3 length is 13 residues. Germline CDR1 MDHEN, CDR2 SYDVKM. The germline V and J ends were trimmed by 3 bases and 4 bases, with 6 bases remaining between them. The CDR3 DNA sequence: TGTGCCAGCAGTTTTGGGCGCACCGGGGAGCTGTTTTTT. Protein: CASSFGRTGELFF.

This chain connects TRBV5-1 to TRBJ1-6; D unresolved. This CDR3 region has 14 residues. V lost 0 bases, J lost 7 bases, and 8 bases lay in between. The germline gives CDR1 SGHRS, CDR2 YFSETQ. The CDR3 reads CASSLDLPNSPLHF. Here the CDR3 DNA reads TGCGCCAGCAGCTTGGATCTCCCGAATTCACCCCTCCACTTT.

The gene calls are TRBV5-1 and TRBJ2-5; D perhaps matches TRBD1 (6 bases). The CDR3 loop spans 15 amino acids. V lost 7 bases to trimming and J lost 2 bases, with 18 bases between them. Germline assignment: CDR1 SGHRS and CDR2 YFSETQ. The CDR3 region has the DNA TGCGCCAGCTGCCCCCTGGGGGCCCCACAAGAGACCCAGTACTTC. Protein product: CASCPLGAPQETQYF.

CDR3 protein: CASRPRGEHTEAFF. DNA for the CDR3: TGTGCCAGCAGACCCAGGGGGGAACACACTGAAGCTTTCTTT. V and J are TRBV6-4 and TRBJ1-1; 7 bases match TRBD1. V was clipped by 6 bases and J by 3 bases; unmatched bases: 7. The germline V gene has CDR1 MRHNA and CDR2 SNTAGT. The CDR3 is 14 residues long.

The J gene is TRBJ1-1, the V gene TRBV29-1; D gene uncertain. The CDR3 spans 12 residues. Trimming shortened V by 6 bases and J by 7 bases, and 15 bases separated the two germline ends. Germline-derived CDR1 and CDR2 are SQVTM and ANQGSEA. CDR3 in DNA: TGCAGCGTAGACTCCGGGGATTATGAAGCTTTCTTT. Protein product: CSVDSGDYEAFF.

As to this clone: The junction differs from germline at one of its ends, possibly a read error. The chain's CDR3 is CASSALGSGHTF. CDR3 nucleotide sequence: TGTGCCAGCAGCGCCTTGGGGAGTGGCCACACCTTC. The V call is TRBV9, the J call TRBJ1-2; D uncertain. The CDR3 extends over 12 amino acids. Germline assignment: CDR1 SGDLS and CDR2 YYNGEE.

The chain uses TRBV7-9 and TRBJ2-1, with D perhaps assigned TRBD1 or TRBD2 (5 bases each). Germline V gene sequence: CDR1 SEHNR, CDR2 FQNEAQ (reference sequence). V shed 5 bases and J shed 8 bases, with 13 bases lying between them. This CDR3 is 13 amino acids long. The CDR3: CASSPTGTHEQFF. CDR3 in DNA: TGTGCCAGCAGCCCGACCGGGACCCATGAGCAGTTCTTC.

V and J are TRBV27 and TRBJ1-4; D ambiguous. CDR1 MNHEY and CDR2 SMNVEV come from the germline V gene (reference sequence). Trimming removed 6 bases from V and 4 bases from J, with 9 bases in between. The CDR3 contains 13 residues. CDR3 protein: CASRHSGNEKLFF. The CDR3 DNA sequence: TGTGCCAGCAGGCACTCGGGTAATGAAAAACTGTTTTTT.

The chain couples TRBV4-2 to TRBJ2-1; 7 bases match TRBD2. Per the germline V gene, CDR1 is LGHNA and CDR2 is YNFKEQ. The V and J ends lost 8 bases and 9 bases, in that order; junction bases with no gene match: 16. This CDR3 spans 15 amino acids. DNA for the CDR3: TGTGCCAGCCGCCTACTGGGGGGAGGGCCCGGTGAGCAGTTCTTC. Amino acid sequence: CASRLLGGGPGEQFF.

CDR3 coding DNA: TGTGCCAGCACCCCTTTCGGGGCTGGAAACATTCAGTACTTC. Translating gives CASTPFGAGNIQYF. The chain uses TRBV5-6 and TRBJ2-4; D may be TRBD1 or TRBD2 (5 bases each). Trimming took 6 bases from V and 6 from J, leaving 16 bases between them. CDR3 length: 14 amino acids. Germline values: CDR1 SGHDT, CDR2 YYEEEE.

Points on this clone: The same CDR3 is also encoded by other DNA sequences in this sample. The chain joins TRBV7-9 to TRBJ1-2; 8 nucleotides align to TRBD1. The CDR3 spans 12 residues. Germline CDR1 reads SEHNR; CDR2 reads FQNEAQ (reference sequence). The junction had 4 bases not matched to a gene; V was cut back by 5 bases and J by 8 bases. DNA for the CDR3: TGTGCCAGCAGCCCACAGGGGGGCGGCTACACCTTC. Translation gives CASSPQGGGYTF.

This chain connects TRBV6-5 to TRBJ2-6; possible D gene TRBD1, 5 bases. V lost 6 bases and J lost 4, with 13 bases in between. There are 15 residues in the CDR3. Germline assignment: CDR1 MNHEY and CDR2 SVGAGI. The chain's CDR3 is CASRAQGTGANVLTF. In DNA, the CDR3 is TGTGCCAGCAGAGCCCAGGGTACCGGGGCCAACGTCCTGACTTTC.

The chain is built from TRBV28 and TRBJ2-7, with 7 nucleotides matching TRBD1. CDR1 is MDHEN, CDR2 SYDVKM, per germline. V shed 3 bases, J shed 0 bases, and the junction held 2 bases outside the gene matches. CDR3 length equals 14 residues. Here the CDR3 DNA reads TGTGCCAGCAGTTTGGGACAGAGCTCCTACGAGCAGTACTTC. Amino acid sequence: CASSLGQSSYEQYF.

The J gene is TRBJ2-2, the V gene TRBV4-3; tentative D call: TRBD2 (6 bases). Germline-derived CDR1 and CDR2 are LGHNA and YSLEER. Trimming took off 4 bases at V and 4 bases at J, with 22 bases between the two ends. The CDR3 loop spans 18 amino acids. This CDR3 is CASSPRASAGGSTGELFF. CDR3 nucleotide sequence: TGCGCCAGCAGCCCCCGGGCTAGCGCCGGTGGGAGCACCGGGGAGCTGTTTTTT.